The 32 T cell receptor beta chains below all came from one sample that was sequenced in a study of response to subunit inactivated influenza vaccine. TCRdb reprocessed the RT-PCR reads with MiXCR, giving one entry per CDR3 protein. This table holds approximately 200,000 distinct CDR3 sequences, around an eighth found once. Sequencing was performed on CD8+ T cells sorted from PBMCs, taken more than 4 days after vaccination. The receptors shown here come from a man between 50 and 59 years old who received an inactivated influenza vaccine.

This clonotype was observed a handful of times. The genes are TRBV7-2 and TRBJ1-2; D not certain. Germline V CDR1 and CDR2: SGHTA, FQGNSA. Trimming left V 4 bases short and J 0 bases short, with 12 bases between. This CDR3 is 15 amino acids long. The CDR3 nucleotides are TGTGCCAGCAGCTCCGTCTGGGTATCTAACTATGGCTACACCTTC. Protein product: CASSSVWVSNYGYTF.

This chain connects TRBV10-3 to TRBJ2-7, with 9 bases lining up with TRBD2. The CDR3 is 17 amino acids. V trimming: 0 bases; J trimming: 5 bases; junction bases outside the gene matches: 11. Germline lookup yields CDR1 ENHRY and CDR2 SYGVKD. In DNA form, the CDR3 reads TGTGCCATCAGTGAGTCGGGGGCTAGCGGGATGTCGGACGAGCAGTACTTC. Its translation: CAISESGASGMSDEQYF.

The chain joins TRBV6-1 to TRBJ1-1; D is possibly TRBD1 (6 bases). Trimming cost V 5 bases and J 1 base, with 11 bases left between them. This CDR3 region has 14 residues. CDR1 is MNHNS, CDR2 SASEGT, per germline. CDR3 sequence: CASSRSDRNTEAFF. CDR3 in DNA: TGTGCCAGCAGTAGATCGGACAGGAACACTGAAGCTTTCTTT.

The rearrangement links TRBV20-1 to TRBJ2-3; D is unclear. Deletions cut 5 bases from V and 2 bases from J, with 8 bases between. From germline, CDR1 is DFQATT and CDR2 SNEGSKA (reference sequence). The CDR3 sequence is 12 residues long. The CDR3 sequence is CSAPDFTDTQYF. The CDR3, as DNA: TGCAGTGCTCCGGATTTCACAGATACGCAGTATTTT.

This clonotype appeared many times. The CDR3 coding sequence is TGTGCCAGCAGCCAAGAGGGTAATGAGCAGTTCTTC. Protein sequence: CASSQEGNEQFF. The V gene is TRBV4-2, the J gene TRBJ2-1; D gene ambiguous. This CDR3 spans 12 amino acids. The V end lost 0 bases, the J end lost 7 bases, and 4 bases lay between the germline ends. CDR1 and CDR2 (germline): LGHNA, YNFKEQ.

This clonotype has a count of ten or more. The chain links TRBV12-3 or TRBV12-4 to TRBJ2-7, with TRBD1 matching 7 bases. Trimming at V came to 9 bases and at J to 2 bases, leaving 1 base not matched to a gene. The CDR3 length is 11 residues. In nucleotides, the CDR3 is TGTGCCAGTGGGACAGCCTACGAGCAGTACTTC. Protein product: CASGTAYEQYF.

This clonotype was recorded many times. The chain employs TRBV29-1 and TRBJ2-3; the D call may be TRBD1 or TRBD2 (5 bases each). The CDR3 consists of 14 residues. Germline V CDR1 and CDR2: SQVTM, ANQGSEA. The V and J ends lost 3 bases and 1 base respectively, with 11 bases between them. CDR3 in amino acids: CSVEGELGTDTQYF. The CDR3 DNA reads TGCAGCGTTGAGGGGGAATTGGGCACAGATACGCAGTATTTT.

In its sample, this clonotype was seen a few times. This chain uses TRBV29-1 with TRBJ2-3, with D perhaps matching TRBD1 or TRBD2 (6 bases each). V lost 0 bases and J 0 bases, leaving 13 bases between the germline ends. The germline V gene has CDR1 SQVTM and CDR2 ANQGSEA. The CDR3 sequence is 16 residues long. CDR3 residues: CSVEDWGAPSTDTQYF. The CDR3 nucleotides are TGCAGCGTTGAAGACTGGGGGGCTCCTAGCACAGATACGCAGTATTTT.

The chain combines TRBV9 with TRBJ2-7, with TRBD1 identical over 8 bases. CDR1 is SGDLS and CDR2 is YYNGEE in the germline V gene. V dropped 3 bases and J dropped 7; count of bases not matched to a gene: 9. This CDR3 contains 14 residues. For the CDR3, the DNA is TGTGCCAGCAGCGGACCCCAGGGGGCTTGGGAGCAGTACTTC. Its protein is CASSGPQGAWEQYF.

In this sample, this clonotype turned up a few times. V usage is TRBV12-3 or TRBV12-4 and J usage is TRBJ2-1; possible D gene TRBD2, 5 bases. V was cut by 5 bases and J by 8 bases, with 16 bases left in between. The CDR3 runs 14 residues. CDR3 sequence: CASSPLRAAHEQFF. The DNA for the CDR3 is TGTGCCAGCAGTCCCCTGAGAGCGGCGCATGAGCAGTTCTTC.

The rearrangement uses TRBV13 and TRBJ2-7; 9 bases agree with TRBD2. This CDR3 is built from 16 residues. J was trimmed by 0 bases and V by 4 bases; bases with no gene match: 7. Germline V gene sequence: CDR1 PRHDT, CDR2 FYEKMQ (reference sequence). CDR3 amino acids: CASSSRLAESSYEQYF. In nucleotides, the CDR3 is TGTGCCAGCAGCTCGAGACTAGCGGAGAGCTCCTACGAGCAGTACTTC.

V gene TRBV4-3 combines with J gene TRBJ2-1; a weak D match, TRBD2 (6 bases). This CDR3 has 18 residues. Trimming shortened V by 4 bases and J by 4 bases, and 23 bases separated the two germline ends. Germline-derived CDR1 and CDR2 are LGHNA and YSLEER. For the CDR3, the DNA is TGCGCCAGCAGCCGGAGGGACCCCTCCGTCAACTCTTACAATGAGCAGTTCTTC. Protein product: CASSRRDPSVNSYNEQFF.

This clonotype was found once. This rearrangement joins TRBV6-2 or TRBV6-3 to TRBJ1-6; 8 bases are a match to TRBD1. The germline CDR1 and CDR2 sequences are MNHEY and SVGEGT. V shed 5 bases and J 13 bases; nucleotides not matched to a gene: 4. CDR3 length: 12 residues. The DNA of the CDR3 is TGTGCCAGCAGTACAGGGGGAGCGCCCCTCCACTTT. Translation gives CASSTGGAPLHF.

The rearrangement links TRBV6-5 to TRBJ2-1; the D gene could be TRBD1 or TRBD2 (5 bases each). The CDR3 extends over 14 amino acids. Germline V gene lookup returns CDR1 MNHEY and CDR2 SVGAGI. Trimming removed 2 bases at V and 4 bases at J, with 9 bases between. Written as DNA, the CDR3 is TGTGCCAGCAGTTACGGGGACCAATACAATGAGCAGTTCTTC. Translated: CASSYGDQYNEQFF.

J is TRBJ1-1 and V is TRBV28; a possible D gene is TRBD1 (6 bases). CDR1 and CDR2 (germline): MDHEN, SYDVKM. Trimming pared 5 bases from V and 8 bases from J, leaving 12 bases between. CDR3 length equals 12 residues. CDR3 loop: CASSPWGLEAFF. DNA for the CDR3: TGTGCCAGCAGTCCCTGGGGGCTGGAAGCTTTCTTT.

The J gene is TRBJ2-3, the V gene TRBV5-1; TRBD1 might be the D (5 bases). CDR3 length: 15 amino acids. V lost 4 bases, J lost 2 bases, and 14 bases lay in between. CDR1 and CDR2 (germline): SGHRS, YFSETQ. The CDR3 region has the DNA TGCGCCAGCAGCAGCCGGACACCGAACACAGATACGCAGTATTTT. Protein: CASSSRTPNTDTQYF. Full variable domain (missing parts from reference TRBV5-1 and TRBJ2-3): KAGVTQTPRYLIKTRGQQVTLSCSPISGHRSVSWYQQTPGQGLQFLFEYFSETQRNKGNFPGRFSGRQFSNSRSEMNVSTLELGDSALYLCASSSRTPNTDTQYFGPGTRLTVL.

A few counts support this clonotype. The chain joins TRBV5-1 to TRBJ2-7, with D possibly being TRBD1 or TRBD2 (5 bases each). V lost 3 bases and J 3 bases, leaving 10 bases between the germline ends. Germline lookup yields CDR1 SGHRS and CDR2 YFSETQ. This CDR3 comprises 13 residues. The CDR3: CASSYRDDYEQYF. Written as DNA, the CDR3 is TGCGCCAGCAGCTACCGGGACGACTACGAGCAGTACTTC.

The chain uses TRBV5-1 and TRBJ1-1; D is uncertain. V was trimmed by 2 bases and J by 3 bases, leaving 8 bases between them. In germline, CDR1 is SGHRS, CDR2 YFSETQ. The CDR3 covers 13 residues. CDR3 amino acids: CASSFSGDTEAFF. As DNA, the CDR3 is TGCGCCAGCAGCTTTTCTGGGGACACTGAAGCTTTCTTT.

The rearrangement links TRBV7-9 to TRBJ2-2; D unresolved. Germline CDR1 reads SEHNR; CDR2 reads FQNEAQ (reference sequence). The CDR3 length is 15 residues. V lost 8 bases and J lost 5, with 18 bases in between. This CDR3 reads CASGGNPDGTGELFF. The CDR3 DNA reads TGTGCCAGCGGCGGAAACCCGGATGGGACCGGGGAGCTGTTTTTT.

The chain joins TRBV29-1 to TRBJ1-5; maybe TRBD1 (5 bases). Trimming shortened V by 4 bases and J by 3 bases, and 10 bases separated the two germline ends. Germline CDR1 reads SQVTM; CDR2 reads ANQGSEA. This CDR3 is built from 13 residues. As DNA, the CDR3 is TGCAGCGTTGCGGCAGGGCTCAATCAGCCCCAGCATTTT. Its translation is CSVAAGLNQPQHF.

V is TRBV7-8 and J is TRBJ2-5, with 8 bases that match TRBD1. The CDR3 is 18 residues long. V dropped 5 bases and J dropped 3; count of bases not matched to a gene: 17. In germline, CDR1 is SGHVS, CDR2 FQNEAQ. In nucleotides, the CDR3 is TGTGCCAGCAGCCCATACCCCCAACCGGGACAGGATAAAGAGACCCAGTACTTC. It encodes CASSPYPQPGQDKETQYF.

This clonotype was detected many times. The V gene is TRBV7-8, the J gene TRBJ2-3; 10 nucleotides match TRBD2. Germline trimming cut 1 base from V and 2 bases from J; bases unmatched to any gene: 3. The CDR3 is made up of 16 amino acids. Germline CDR1 reads SGHVS; CDR2 reads FQNEAQ. The CDR3 region has the DNA TGTGCCAGCAGCTTAGACCTAGCGGGAGTCACAGATACGCAGTATTTT. This encodes CASSLDLAGVTDTQYF.

CDR3 loop: CASSQGIWSLTDTQYF. In DNA form, the CDR3 reads TGCGCCAGCAGCCAAGGTATTTGGAGTCTCACAGATACGCAGTATTTT. The V and J genes are TRBV4-3 and TRBJ2-3; D unclear. Germline V gene data show CDR1 as LGHNA and CDR2 as YSLEER. V shed 1 base and J shed 2 bases, with 13 bases lying between them. The CDR3 runs 16 residues.

The chain is built from TRBV12-3 or TRBV12-4 and TRBJ2-5; D may correspond to TRBD1 or TRBD2 (5 bases each). The CDR3 extends over 15 amino acids. V lost 6 bases and J lost 1, with 15 bases in between. Here the CDR3 reads CASRSGPQSQETQYF. CDR3 DNA sequence: TGTGCCAGCAGGTCGGGACCGCAAAGCCAAGAGACCCAGTACTTC.

This clonotype was counted a few times. This chain uses TRBV7-3 with TRBJ2-1; no firm D call. This CDR3 comprises 15 residues. Deletions cut 3 bases from V and 8 bases from J, with 17 bases between. Germline CDR1 SGHTA, CDR2 FQGTGA. This CDR3 is CASSLETGPWDEQFF. The CDR3 nucleotides are TGTGCCAGCAGCTTGGAGACTGGCCCCTGGGATGAGCAGTTCTTC.

The gene calls are TRBV11-1 and TRBJ2-7; either TRBD1 or TRBD2 may supply D (5 bases each). The germline CDR1 and CDR2 sequences are SGHAT and FQDESV (reference sequence). CDR3 length: 13 amino acids. V was cut by 4 bases and J by 3 bases, with 10 bases left in between. The CDR3 sequence is CASSSGTFYEQYF. The CDR3 bases are TGTGCCAGCAGCTCCGGGACCTTCTACGAGCAGTACTTC.

This clonotype showed up just a few times. The J gene is TRBJ2-6, the V gene TRBV6-1; tentative D call: TRBD2 (6 bases). V gave up 8 bases and J gave up 0 bases, with 17 bases separating them. CDR1 and CDR2 from the germline V gene are MNHNS and SASEGT. The CDR3 length is 17 residues. CDR3 in DNA: TGTGCCAGCTACGGGACTGATAAACTCTCTGGGGCCAACGTCCTGACTTTC. Protein: CASYGTDKLSGANVLTF.

This clonotype has a count of ten or more. This chain connects TRBV20-1 to TRBJ2-3; a possible D gene is TRBD2 (6 bases). The CDR3 runs 16 residues. Germline CDR1 reads DFQATT; CDR2 reads SNEGSKA (reference sequence). The germline V and J ends were trimmed by 2 bases and 1 base, with 16 bases remaining between them. DNA for the CDR3: TGCAGTGCTAGATCTTTAACGGGAGCAGGCACAGATACGCAGTATTTT. Its protein product is CSARSLTGAGTDTQYF.

The V gene is TRBV10-3, the J gene TRBJ2-1; TRBD2 matches 10 bases. Germline V CDR1 and CDR2: ENHRY, SYGVKD. CDR3 size: 17 residues. Germline trimming cut 4 bases from V and 4 bases from J; bases unmatched to any gene: 10. The CDR3 region has the DNA TGTGCCATCAGTGCAAGTAACGTAGCGGGGGGATACAATGAGCAGTTCTTC. Protein: CAISASNVAGGYNEQFF.

The CDR3 DNA sequence: TGTGCCAGCAGCTTGGACATTGGACAGAACCTTAATTCACCCCTCCACTTT. Amino acids: CASSLDIGQNLNSPLHF. This sequence joins TRBV5-6 and TRBJ1-6; D perhaps matches TRBD1 (6 bases). CDR3 length: 17 residues. CDR1 and CDR2 from the germline V gene are SGHDT and YYEEEE. The V gene lost 0 bases and the J gene lost 6 bases, with 16 bases spanning the gap.

V usage is TRBV4-2 and J usage is TRBJ2-1, with 7 bases that match TRBD2. V lost 0 bases to trimming and J lost 7 bases; unmatched junction nucleotides: 9. The CDR3 is 16 residues long. Germline CDR1 is LGHNA and CDR2 is YNFKEQ. CDR3 coding DNA: TGTGCCAGCAGCCAAGATCGGGGGAGGGCTGGGAATGAGCAGTTCTTC. It is translated as CASSQDRGRAGNEQFF.

The rearrangement uses TRBV3-1 and TRBJ2-7; D may be TRBD2 (5 bases). V gave up 5 bases and J gave up 0 bases, with 26 bases separating them. The germline CDR1 and CDR2 sequences are LGHDT and YNNKEL (reference sequence). The CDR3 sequence is 19 residues long. The CDR3 sequence: CASSTKVPLPQDYSYEQYF. The CDR3 DNA reads TGTGCCAGCAGCACCAAGGTCCCCCTCCCCCAAGACTACTCCTACGAGCAGTACTTC.